This entry lists 9 T cell receptor beta chains sequenced from one sample in a study of neoadjuvant anti-PD-1 for oral cavity cancer. Time point denoted: after neoadjuvant nivolumab, at surgical resection. The protocol was immunoSEQ multiplex PCR, while the TCRdb copy is restricted to in-frame clones and leaves out a portion. The sample records 37,000 or so clones, 35% to 40% being singletons. The source was tumor tissue, collected after nivolumab (anti-PD-1) treatment. Receptors were obtained from a person aged 40 to 85 with oral cavity squamous cell carcinoma.

The chain couples TRBV10-3 to TRBJ2-7; 13 nucleotides line up with TRBD2. V shed 6 bases and J 7 bases; nucleotides not matched to a gene: 6. CDR1 ENHRY and CDR2 SYGVKD come from the germline V gene. The CDR3 length is 14 residues. The CDR3 nucleotides read TGTGCCATCAGGTTGGGACTAGCGGGAAGTGAGCAGTACTTC. The encoded protein is CAIRLGLAGSEQYF.

This rearrangement joins TRBV5-4 to TRBJ2-5; 9 positions match TRBD2. With V trimmed by 6 bases and J by 2 bases, 11 bases remained unmatched. CDR3 length equals 16 residues. Germline V lookup: CDR1 SGHNT, CDR2 YYREEE (reference sequence). The CDR3 region is CASNWGGSGSQETQYF. DNA for the CDR3: TGTGCCAGCAACTGGGGGGGTAGCGGGAGTCAAGAGACCCAGTACTTC.

The chain links TRBV9 to TRBJ2-7; 10 positions match TRBD1. The trim removed 1 base at V and 4 bases at J, leaving 5 bases unmatched. The V gene's germline CDR1 is SGDLS and CDR2 YYNGEE. CDR3 length: 15 amino acids. CDR3 sequence (DNA): TGTGCCAGCAGCGTATACGGGACAGGGGCTTACGAGCAGTACTTC. Translating it yields CASSVYGTGAYEQYF.

The rearrangement joins TRBV12-5 to TRBJ1-5; no clear D. The CDR3 has 15 amino acids. V was trimmed by 1 base and J by 5 bases, leaving 12 bases between them. Germline lookup yields CDR1 LGHNT and CDR2 FRNRAP. CDR3 amino acids: CASGLGGWRDQPQHF. The DNA for the CDR3 is TGTGCTAGTGGTTTGGGAGGATGGAGGGATCAGCCCCAGCATTTT.

This clone has at least ten counts. The J gene is TRBJ2-7, the V gene TRBV11-2, with TRBD1 matching 8 bases. From germline, CDR1 is SGHAT and CDR2 FQNNGV. The V gene end was trimmed by 1 base and the J gene end by 6 bases; junction bases not matched to a gene: 2. The CDR3 length is 13 residues. The DNA of the CDR3 is TGTGCCAGCAGCTTAGGGACAGGGAGCGAGCAGTACTTC. This encodes CASSLGTGSEQYF.

The rearrangement links TRBV19 to TRBJ1-5; tentative D call: TRBD1 (5 bases). The CDR3 consists of 15 residues. The germline V gene has CDR1 LNHDA and CDR2 SQIVND (reference sequence). Trimming cost V 3 bases and J 6 bases, with 15 bases left between them. The CDR3 reads CASSMSQSGSQPQHF. Written as DNA, the CDR3 is TGTGCCAGTAGTATGAGTCAGTCAGGGAGTCAGCCCCAGCATTTT.

This clone was observed a handful of times. The V and J genes are TRBV7-2 and TRBJ2-7; D not certain. CDR3 length equals 15 residues. The germline V gene encodes CDR1 SGHTA and CDR2 FQGNSA. V lost 0 bases and J 4 bases, leaving 13 bases between the germline ends. CDR3 in DNA: TGTGCCAGCAGCTTAGCGCTAAAGGGCACTTACGAGCAGTACTTC. This gives the protein CASSLALKGTYEQYF.

The chain uses TRBV18 and TRBJ2-1; D not resolved. The CDR3 covers 17 residues. Trimming took 1 base from V and 1 from J, leaving 14 bases between them. Germline CDR1 is KGHSH and CDR2 is LQKENI. The CDR3 sequence is CASSPQYSHTSYNEQFF. The CDR3 DNA follows: TGTGCCAGCTCACCACAGTATAGCCACACATCCTACAATGAGCAGTTCTTC.

The genes are TRBV7-9 and TRBJ2-1, with TRBD2 matching 8 bases. V lost 3 bases to trimming and J lost 5 bases; unmatched junction nucleotides: 6. Germline assignment: CDR1 SEHNR and CDR2 FQNEAQ (reference sequence). CDR3 length: 15 amino acids. CDR3 loop: CASSFIAGMNNEQFF. The CDR3 nucleotides are TGTGCCAGCAGCTTTATAGCGGGGATGAACAATGAGCAGTTCTTC.